Given below is one T cell receptor (beta chain) in context. This specimen belongs to a study of blood T cell repertoires in COVID-19. Study summary: Spain, Italy and the United States supplied samples that represented acute and convalescent COVID-19. Nucleic acid was either cDNA or gDNA, and it came from T cells, B-cell-depleted T cells, or PBMCs.

From germline, CDR1 is MGHRA and CDR2 YSYEKL. This CDR3 contains 17 residues. Trimming took 6 bases from V and 3 from J; bases not matched to a gene: 13. Authors' data handling: The authors estimated nucleated cell counts from reference gene primer amplification. Profiling relied on immunoSEQ multiplex PCR, and the TCRdb table lists in-frame clones only, not all of them. That table gives V, J and clone size, and the DNA gave D and trimming. The sample records about 370,000 clones, 89% being singletons. Sequenced material: peripheral blood. This clonotype was obtained from a woman aged 25 to 39 with COVID-19, enrolled during active disease. The V gene is TRBV4-1, the J gene TRBJ1-4, with 7 bases lining up with TRBD1. The CDR3 loop reads CASRRRQGGAANEKLFF. In DNA, the CDR3 is TGCGCCAGCAGGCGTAGACAGGGTGGCGCGGCTAATGAAAAACTGTTTTTT.